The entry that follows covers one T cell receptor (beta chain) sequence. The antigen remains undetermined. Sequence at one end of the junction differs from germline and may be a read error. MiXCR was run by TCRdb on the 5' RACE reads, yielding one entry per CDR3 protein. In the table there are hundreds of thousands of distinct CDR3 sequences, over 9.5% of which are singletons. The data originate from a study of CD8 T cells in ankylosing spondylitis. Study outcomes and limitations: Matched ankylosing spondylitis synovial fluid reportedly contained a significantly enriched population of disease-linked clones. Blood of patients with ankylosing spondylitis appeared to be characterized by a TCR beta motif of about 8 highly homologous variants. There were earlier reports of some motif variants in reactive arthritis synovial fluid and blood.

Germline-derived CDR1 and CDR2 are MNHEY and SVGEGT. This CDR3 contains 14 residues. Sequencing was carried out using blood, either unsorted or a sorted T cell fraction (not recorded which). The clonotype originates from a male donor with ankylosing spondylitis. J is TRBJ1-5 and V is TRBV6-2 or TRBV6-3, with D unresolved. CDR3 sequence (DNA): TGTGCCAGCAGTTACTCGTTCAGTAATCCGCCCCAGCATTTT. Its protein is CASSYSFSNPPQHF.